The 25 T cell receptor beta chains in this list originate from one sample, sequenced in a study of T cell repertoires in breast cancer. Unpaired genes were suppressed by blocking oligonucleotides during a second nested PCR. TCRdb fed the emulsion pairing reads into MiXCR, producing one record per CDR3 protein. The sample yields around 43,000 distinct CDR3 sequences, 45% to 55% seen once. Primers covering all TCR V genes were used in emulsion RT-PCR on CD8+ T cells. The source material was CD8+ T cells. These receptors originate from a pool of human donors with breast cancer or a healthy control (not recorded which).

The J gene is TRBJ1-3, the V gene TRBV12-3 or TRBV12-4; D is ambiguous. Trimming stripped 6 bases from V and 3 bases from J, with 9 bases between. The CDR3 covers 13 residues. This CDR3 reads CASRLTRGNTIYF. DNA of the CDR3: TGTGCCAGCAGGTTAACCCGTGGAAACACCATATATTTT.

V gene TRBV20-1 combines with J gene TRBJ1-5; D uncertain. Germline CDR1 is DFQATT and CDR2 is SNEGSKA (reference sequence). The length of the CDR3 is 12 residues. Trimming cost V 2 bases and J 1 base, with 3 bases left between them. CDR3 in DNA: TGCAGTGCTAGACAGAGCAATCAGCCCCAGCATTTT. Protein sequence: CSARQSNQPQHF.

This clonotype appeared a few times. The chain couples TRBV7-9 to TRBJ2-5; TRBD1 agrees at 9 bases. V shed 2 bases, J shed 1 base, and the junction held 5 bases outside the gene matches. Germline CDR1 reads SEHNR; CDR2 reads FQNEAQ (reference sequence). The CDR3 consists of 16 residues. CDR3 residues: CASSLLDRGLQETQYF. CDR3 sequence (DNA): TGTGCCAGCAGCTTATTGGACAGGGGACTCCAAGAGACCCAGTACTTC.

V gene TRBV7-9 combines with J gene TRBJ2-7, with D uncertain. Germline CDR1 SEHNR, CDR2 FQNEAQ (reference sequence). V lost 5 bases, J lost 5 bases, and 10 bases lay in between. This CDR3 contains 12 residues. The CDR3 region is CASSPTSDEQYF. CDR3 coding DNA: TGTGCCAGCAGCCCGACCAGCGACGAGCAGTACTTC.

About this clonotype: Relative to the germline gene, one junction end is altered; a read error may explain this. The chain joins TRBV5-6 to TRBJ1-1; no clear D. The CDR3 is made up of 13 amino acids. Germline V gene lookup returns CDR1 SGHDT and CDR2 YYEEEE. The CDR3 protein is CASAPGHRAEAFF. In DNA form, the CDR3 reads TGTGCCAGCGCCCCGGGCCATCGGGCTGAGGCTTTCTTT.

This clonotype was counted a few times. This chain joins TRBV2 and TRBJ2-2, with unresolved D. Trimming shortened V by 9 bases and J by 2 bases, and 16 bases separated the two germline ends. The germline CDR1 and CDR2 sequences are SNHLY and FYNNEI. CDR3 length: 15 residues. The CDR3 DNA sequence: TGTGCCAGTGCCCCCAATACCCTCAACACCGGGGAGCTGTTTTTT. It yields the protein CASAPNTLNTGELFF.

The rearrangement uses TRBV7-2 and TRBJ2-5; 8 bases align to TRBD1. The germline V gene encodes CDR1 SGHTA and CDR2 FQGNSA. V shed 1 base and J 6 bases; nucleotides not matched to a gene: 4. CDR3 length equals 14 residues. CDR3 nucleotides: TGTGCCAGCAGCTTAGGACCAGGGGGCAAGACCCAGTACTTC. As protein: CASSLGPGGKTQYF.

This clonotype was recorded a few times. This chain links TRBV11-2 with TRBJ1-1; D unresolved. Germline V gives CDR1 SGHAT, CDR2 FQNNGV. V lost 5 bases, J lost 4 bases, and 14 bases lay in between. This CDR3 is 14 amino acids long. CDR3 region: CASSHSVLGTEAFF. As DNA, the CDR3 is TGTGCCAGCAGCCACAGCGTTTTGGGCACTGAAGCTTTCTTT. The entire variable domain, with the rest obtained from reference TRBV11-2 and TRBJ1-1, is as follows: EAGVAQSPRYKIIEKRQSVAFWCNPISGHATLYWYQQILGQGPKLLIQFQNNGVVDDSQLPKDRFSAERLKGVDSTLKIQPAKLEDSAVYLCASSHSVLGTEAFFGQGTRLTVV.

This rearrangement joins TRBV7-2 to TRBJ1-1; TRBD1 might be the D (6 bases). The CDR3 loop spans 14 amino acids. Germline values: CDR1 SGHTA, CDR2 FQGNSA. The V end lost 0 bases, the J end lost 6 bases, and 11 bases lay between the germline ends. Here the CDR3 reads CASSLAPGVAEAFF. The CDR3 bases are TGTGCCAGCAGCTTAGCGCCAGGGGTTGCTGAAGCTTTCTTT.

The chain has TRBV25-1 and TRBJ1-1, with D maybe TRBD1 (5 bases). The ends were cut back, 0 bases at V and 6 bases at J, with 11 bases in the middle. The CDR3 has 14 amino acids. Germline CDR1 and CDR2: MGHDK and SYGVNS. The CDR3 DNA reads TGTGCCAGCAGTGAATACGGCAGGGCTGCTGAAGCTTTCTTT. It yields the protein CASSEYGRAAEAFF. Full variable domain (rest looked up from reference TRBV25-1 and TRBJ1-1): EADIYQTPRYLVIGTGKKITLECSQTMGHDKMYWYQQDPGMELHLIHYSYGVNSTEKGDLSSESTVSRIRTEHFPLTLESARPSHTSQYLCASSEYGRAAEAFFGQGTRLTVV.

The chain joins TRBV20-1 to TRBJ1-1; tentatively, D is TRBD1 (6 bases). Germline CDR1 is DFQATT and CDR2 is SNEGSKA (reference sequence). V lost 5 bases and J 0 bases, leaving 10 bases between the germline ends. CDR3 length: 13 residues. This CDR3 is CSADTGLNTEAFF. CDR3 DNA sequence: TGCAGTGCTGACACAGGGTTGAACACTGAAGCTTTCTTT.

This clonotype has more than one count but fewer than ten. V and J are TRBV7-9 and TRBJ1-1; D unresolved. Germline V gene sequence: CDR1 SEHNR, CDR2 FQNEAQ (reference sequence). V was cut by 4 bases and J by 7 bases, with 13 bases left in between. This CDR3 region has 13 residues. CDR3 sequence reads: CASSSEASFEAFF. The CDR3 coding sequence is TGTGCCAGCAGCTCCGAAGCGAGTTTTGAAGCTTTCTTT.

The chain couples TRBV20-1 to TRBJ1-1; a possible D gene is TRBD1 (6 bases). Trimming removed 3 bases from V and 5 bases from J, with 19 bases in between. The CDR3 length is 15 residues. Per the germline V gene, CDR1 is DFQATT and CDR2 is SNEGSKA (reference sequence). In DNA, the CDR3 is TGCAGTGCTAGGGACATACCTTTAGGGGGGACTGAAGCTTTCTTT. Translated: CSARDIPLGGTEAFF.

This clonotype was observed a few times. This chain links TRBV19 with TRBJ1-1; TRBD1 matches at 8 bases. Germline V gene lookup returns CDR1 LNHDA and CDR2 SQIVND (reference sequence). CDR3 size: 21 residues. V shed 0 bases and J 5 bases; nucleotides not matched to a gene: 23. In DNA form, the CDR3 reads TGTGCCAGTAGTATAGATCCGGTTGTATTGGGACAGGACACTCTGGGGACTGAAGCTTTCTTT. Encoded protein: CASSIDPVVLGQDTLGTEAFF. The whole variable domain, remainder taken from reference TRBV19 and TRBJ1-1, is DGGITQSPKYLFRKEGQNVTLSCEQNLNHDAMYWYRQDPGQGLRLIYYSQIVNDFQKGDIAEGYSVSREKKESFPLTVTSAQKNPTAFYLCASSIDPVVLGQDTLGTEAFFGQGTRLTVV.

In its sample, this clonotype was seen many times. The J gene is TRBJ1-2, the V gene TRBV27, with D tentatively TRBD1 (5 bases). This CDR3 region has 14 residues. Germline CDR1 and CDR2: MNHEY and SMNVEV (reference sequence). Trimming removed 6 bases at V and 6 bases at J, with 17 bases between. The CDR3 nucleotides are TGTGCCAGCAGCCGAGGCAGGGATTTCGATGGCTACACCTTC. It translates to CASSRGRDFDGYTF.

The chain recombines TRBV18 with TRBJ1-4; D uncertain. The CDR3 extends over 15 amino acids. Germline assignment: CDR1 KGHSH and CDR2 LQKENI. V was cut by 3 bases and J by 5 bases, with 13 bases left in between. CDR3 sequence reads: CASSPSVKQNEKLFF. CDR3 DNA: TGTGCCAGCTCACCCTCCGTAAAGCAAAATGAAAAACTGTTTTTT.

The CDR3 here is CASSLTPAGAETQYF. DNA of the CDR3: TGTGCCAGCAGCTTAACCCCAGCGGGAGCAGAGACCCAGTACTTC. The chain has TRBV7-3 and TRBJ2-5; 8 nucleotides agree with TRBD2. This CDR3 is 15 amino acids long. The V gene end was trimmed by 0 bases and the J gene end by 4 bases; junction bases not matched to a gene: 4. Germline V gene lookup returns CDR1 SGHTA and CDR2 FQGTGA.

This CDR3 reads CASSQNKGWDTEAFF. For the CDR3, the DNA is TGTGCCAGCAGTCAAAATAAGGGTTGGGACACTGAAGCTTTCTTT. The chain links TRBV27 to TRBJ1-1; no definite D call. The CDR3 extends over 15 amino acids. Germline CDR1 is MNHEY and CDR2 is SMNVEV (reference sequence). Trimming stripped 5 bases from V and 3 bases from J, with 16 bases between.

This chain links TRBV10-3 with TRBJ1-5; D call uncertain. CDR3 length: 13 amino acids. Trimming took 4 bases from V and 4 from J, leaving 8 bases between them. Per germline, CDR1 ENHRY and CDR2 SYGVKD. CDR3 residues: CAISASANQPQHF. CDR3 in DNA: TGTGCCATCAGTGCGTCGGCTAATCAGCCCCAGCATTTT.

This clonotype was picked up many times. The genes are TRBV20-1 and TRBJ2-3; TRBD1 is a possible D gene (5 bases). The germline V gene encodes CDR1 DFQATT and CDR2 SNEGSKA (reference sequence). V was clipped by 4 bases and J by 3 bases, with 5 bases between them. This CDR3 is 11 amino acids long. The CDR3 sequence is CSATGTDTQYF. The CDR3, as DNA: TGCAGTGCTACAGGGACAGATACGCAGTATTTT.

There are many counts of this clonotype. The rearrangement joins TRBV25-1 to TRBJ2-1; 11 bases are shared with TRBD1. J was trimmed by 0 bases and V by 4 bases; bases with no gene match: 14. The CDR3 is 20 residues long. Germline CDR1 reads MGHDK; CDR2 reads SYGVNS. The CDR3 nucleotides read TGTGCCAGCAGTGGGCCCTCTAGGACAGGGGGCCGAAGCTCCTACAATGAGCAGTTCTTC. It yields the protein CASSGPSRTGGRSSYNEQFF. Complete variable domain (other parts from reference TRBV25-1 and TRBJ2-1): EADIYQTPRYLVIGTGKKITLECSQTMGHDKMYWYQQDPGMELHLIHYSYGVNSTEKGDLSSESTVSRIRTEHFPLTLESARPSHTSQYLCASSGPSRTGGRSSYNEQFFGPGTRLTVL.

Ten or more counts support this clonotype. The J gene is TRBJ2-7, the V gene TRBV28; D is unresolved. V lost 5 bases and J lost 6, with 14 bases in between. The CDR3 extends over 13 amino acids. Germline V gene lookup returns CDR1 MDHEN and CDR2 SYDVKM. This CDR3 reads CASSKFQDGEQYF. CDR3 sequence (DNA): TGTGCCAGCAGTAAATTTCAGGACGGCGAGCAGTACTTC.

The chain combines TRBV7-9 with TRBJ1-1, with D hard to call. Trimming took off 5 bases at V and 6 bases at J, with 13 bases between the two ends. This CDR3 spans 13 amino acids. Germline V CDR1 and CDR2: SEHNR, FQNEAQ (reference sequence). The chain's CDR3 is CASSVHREAEAFF. The CDR3 DNA sequence: TGTGCCAGCAGCGTCCACCGCGAGGCTGAAGCTTTCTTT.

The chain's CDR3 is CSTMRRGSNQPQHF. CDR3 DNA: TGCAGCACCATGCGAAGGGGTTCCAATCAGCCCCAGCATTTT. V is TRBV29-1 and J is TRBJ1-5, with D possibly matching TRBD1 (5 bases). This CDR3 comprises 14 residues. Germline V gene data show CDR1 as SQVTM and CDR2 as ANQGSEA. V lost 8 bases to trimming and J lost 3 bases, with 17 bases between them.

V is TRBV20-1 and J is TRBJ1-2, with D uncertain. The germline V gene has CDR1 DFQATT and CDR2 SNEGSKA (reference sequence). Trimming pared 6 bases from V and 4 bases from J, leaving 12 bases between. CDR3 length: 12 amino acids. CDR3 DNA: TGCAGTGCCCCGTCCGTTTTCTATGGCTACACCTTC. This gives the protein CSAPSVFYGYTF.